This TCR beta chain emerged from a study of breast tumors, draining lymph nodes, adjacent tissues. This clonotype has only one observation. What it binds is unknown. TCRdb redid the calling of the multiplex PCR reads with MiXCR, one entry per CDR3 protein. The table includes approximately 88,000 distinct CDR3 sequences, approximately 30% detected once. Breast cancer patients provided tissue from their axillary draining lymph nodes. Findings of the study overall: Luminal-like breast cancer showed significantly higher tumor–nontumor repertoire similarity than basal-like.

The source material was axillary lymph node tissue. This sequence originates from a female donor with breast cancer. Some clones in this sample may be carry-over from other donors' samples.

The CDR3 spells CASSSQGVLSEAFF. The CDR3 DNA reads as TGTGCCAGCAGCTCACAGGGCGTGCTTTCCGAAGCTTTCTTT. The chain uses TRBV7-2 and TRBJ1-1; tentatively, D is TRBD1 (6 bases). Trimming left V 4 bases short and J 8 bases short, with 17 bases between. This CDR3 comprises 14 residues. Germline V gene sequence: CDR1 SGHTA, CDR2 FQGNSA.